Each of the 8 T cell receptor beta chains below was sequenced from the same sample in a study of long-term antiretroviral therapy in people with HIV. Survey-level immunoSEQ v3.0 assays were run. Using immunoSEQ multiplex PCR, the repertoire was profiled, and TCRdb retains in-frame clones only, with some absent. The top ten hold under 1.3% of the sample, which has tens of thousands of clones, less than 90% seen once. The sample here was unsorted PBMCs, taken 2 years after starting antiretroviral therapy. Receptors were obtained from a man aged 45-60 years with HIV.

The gene calls are TRBV6-1 and TRBJ2-7; 10 nucleotides agree with TRBD2. This CDR3 comprises 15 residues. Trimming at V came to 7 bases and at J to 3 bases, leaving 9 bases not matched to a gene. CDR1 and CDR2 (germline): MNHNS, SASEGT. For the CDR3, the DNA is TGTGCCAGCAACGAAGGGCTAGCGGGAGTCTACGAGCAGTACTTC. Protein sequence: CASNEGLAGVYEQYF.

DNA for the CDR3: TGTGCCAGCAGCGTAGAACAGAACTTAAATCCCCTTGGAAACACCATATATTTT. Translation: CASSVEQNLNPLGNTIYF. The J gene is TRBJ1-3, the V gene TRBV9; no clear D. CDR1 is SGDLS, CDR2 YYNGEE, per germline. V was pared by 0 bases and J by 3 bases, with 19 bases between. CDR3 length: 18 residues.

This clone was detected once. The chain couples TRBV11-1 to TRBJ1-4; 10 bases fit TRBD1. The CDR3 covers 17 residues. V lost 0 bases and J lost 8; bases outside the gene matches: 9. The germline gives CDR1 SGHAT, CDR2 FQDESV (reference sequence). The CDR3, as DNA: TGTGCCAGCAGCTTAGCGACCGGGACAGGGGTTGGCGAAAAACTGTTTTTT. Protein product: CASSLATGTGVGEKLFF.

The genes are TRBV7-2 and TRBJ2-1; the match to TRBD2 covers 8 bases. The CDR3 loop spans 14 amino acids. Germline V gives CDR1 SGHTA, CDR2 FQGNSA. Trimming removed 3 bases from V and 9 bases from J; junction bases left unmatched: 7. The CDR3 spells CASSLRREGFEQFF. DNA for the CDR3: TGTGCCAGCAGCTTGAGACGGGAGGGCTTTGAGCAGTTCTTC. Full variable domain (outside the CDR3, taken from reference TRBV7-2 and TRBJ2-1): GAGVSQSPSNKVTEKGKDVELRCDPISGHTALYWYRQSLGQGLEFLIYFQGNSAPDKSGLPSDRFSAERTGGSVSTLTIQRTQQEDSAVYLCASSLRREGFEQFFGPGTRLTVL.

This chain joins TRBV10-3 and TRBJ2-2, with TRBD2 matching over 15 bases. J was trimmed by 6 bases and V by 7 bases; bases with no gene match: 3. CDR1 and CDR2 (germline): ENHRY, SYGVKD. There are 15 residues in the CDR3. The CDR3 DNA follows: TGTGCCATCACCCGGACTAGCGGGAGGGCCGGGGAGCTGTTTTTT. It specifies CAITRTSGRAGELFF.

The J gene is TRBJ2-1, the V gene TRBV5-1; D is ambiguous. Germline V CDR1 and CDR2: SGHRS, YFSETQ. The CDR3 has 11 residues. The ends were cut back, 2 bases at V and 7 bases at J, with 4 bases in the middle. The CDR3 DNA reads as TGCGCCAGCAGCTTAGGGAATGAGCAGTTCTTC. Residues: CASSLGNEQFF.

This chain uses TRBV7-2 with TRBJ1-2; possibly TRBD1 for D (5 bases). Germline V gene sequence: CDR1 SGHTA, CDR2 FQGNSA. V was cut by 9 bases and J by 6 bases, with 14 bases left in between. The CDR3 is 12 amino acids. The CDR3 nucleotides read TGTGCCAGACAAGGGGTGGATGATGGCTACACCTTC. Amino acids: CARQGVDDGYTF. The full variable domain, with the rest looked up from reference TRBV7-2 and TRBJ1-2, is GAGVSQSPSNKVTEKGKDVELRCDPISGHTALYWYRQSLGQGLEFLIYFQGNSAPDKSGLPSDRFSAERTGGSVSTLTIQRTQQEDSAVYLCARQGVDDGYTFGSGTRLTVV.

Notes on this clone: One end of the junction is discordant with germline, which a read error may explain. The chain links TRBV19 to TRBJ1-2; D not certain. The CDR3 extends over 13 amino acids. Germline lookup yields CDR1 LNHDA and CDR2 SQIVND (reference sequence). The CDR3 bases are TGTGCCAGTAGTATCCGCCAGGCAATCCGTCACGAATTC. Translated, it gives CASSIRQAIRHEF.